The 7 T cell receptor beta chains below come from one sample, sequenced in a study of response to subunit inactivated influenza vaccine (dated by TCRdb to about 2018). The library relied on RT-PCR. TCRdb shows the sequencer as Illumina HiSeq 2500. TCRdb itself trimmed the public reads at Q25 with fastp, ran MiXCR and retained productive beta chains. Each CDR3 protein appears once, grouped with its most common genes and DNA. The sample data list just over 300,000 distinct CDR3 sequences, and about a fifth of these were observed just once. The ten top clones hold roughly 10% of the sample. Here the sequenced sample was PBMCs from blood, taken about 20 months after vaccination. The receptors shown here come from a man between 50 and 75 years old who received an inactivated influenza vaccine. Donor details come from another sample of the same person, matched by shared clones.

The chain uses TRBV10-3 and TRBJ1-4, with unresolved D. This CDR3 has 13 amino acids. V lost 6 bases to trimming and J lost 7 bases, with 12 bases between them. Looked up from germline, CDR1 is ENHRY and CDR2 is SYGVKD. The CDR3 DNA reads TGTGCCATCAGCCGTGGAGTTGGTGAAAAACTGTTTTTT. It is translated as CAISRGVGEKLFF.

There are a few counts of this clonotype. The chain recombines TRBV6-2 or TRBV6-3 with TRBJ1-4; no definite D call. Trimming took 8 bases from V and 5 from J, leaving 6 bases between them. Germline assignment: CDR1 MNHEY and CDR2 SVGEGT. This CDR3 region has 11 residues. CDR3 DNA: TGTGCCAGCCGACTAAATGAAAAACTGTTTTTT. Translating gives CASRLNEKLFF.

CDR3 protein: CASSLVSGVEQYF. The CDR3 DNA is TGTGCCAGCAGCTTAGTATCTGGGGTCGAGCAGTACTTC. The V call is TRBV11-3, the J call TRBJ2-7; D gene unclear. The CDR3 totals 13 residues. V lost 1 base and J lost 6, with 10 bases in between. Germline assignment: CDR1 SGHNT and CDR2 YENEEA.

The chain recombines TRBV5-6 with TRBJ1-1; maybe TRBD1 (6 bases). V was trimmed by 0 bases and J by 4 bases, leaving 19 bases between them. Germline V gene data show CDR1 as SGHDT and CDR2 as YYEEEE. CDR3 length: 17 amino acids. CDR3 in DNA: TGTGCCAGCAGCTTGGGGCAGGGGCACCTAGCGAGCACTGAAGCTTTCTTT. This gives the protein CASSLGQGHLASTEAFF.

The CDR3 protein is CASSPPWASGNTIYF. CDR3 coding DNA: TGTGCCAGCAGTCCACCCTGGGCCTCTGGAAACACCATATATTTT. The chain employs TRBV28 and TRBJ1-3; unclear D gene. The CDR3 runs to 15 residues. Germline V CDR1 and CDR2: MDHEN, SYDVKM. V was clipped by 5 bases and J by 0 bases, with 11 bases between them.

This clonotype was seen at least ten times. This CDR3 reads CSAQGATQYF. For the CDR3, the DNA is TGCAGTGCCCAGGGTGCGACCCAGTACTTC. The chain links TRBV20-1 to TRBJ2-5; possibly TRBD1 for D (5 bases). Trimming removed 6 bases from V and 7 bases from J, with 9 bases in between. CDR1 DFQATT and CDR2 SNEGSKA come from the germline V gene (reference sequence). CDR3 size: 10 residues.

This rearrangement joins TRBV6-2 or TRBV6-3 to TRBJ1-5, with 12 bases identical to TRBD1. Unmatched junction bases numbered 7, after V lost 6 bases and J lost 7 bases. The germline gives CDR1 MNHEY, CDR2 SVGEGT. The CDR3 extends over 15 amino acids. The DNA for the CDR3 is TGTGCCAGCAGCCTGGGGACAGGGGGCGTCCAGCCCCAGCATTTT. Translated, it gives CASSLGTGGVQPQHF.